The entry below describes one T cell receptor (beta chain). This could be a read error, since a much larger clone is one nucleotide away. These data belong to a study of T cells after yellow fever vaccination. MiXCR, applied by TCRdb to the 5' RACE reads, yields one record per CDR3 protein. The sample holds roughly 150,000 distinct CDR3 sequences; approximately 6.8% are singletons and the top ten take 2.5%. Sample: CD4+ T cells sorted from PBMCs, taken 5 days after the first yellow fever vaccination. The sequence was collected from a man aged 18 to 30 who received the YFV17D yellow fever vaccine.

CDR3 sequence (DNA): TGCGCCAGCAGCGTGGACAGCGGTCACGGGGAGCTGTTTTTT. Encoded protein: CASSVDSGHGELFF. The chain is built from TRBV5-1 and TRBJ2-2; D may be TRBD1 (6 bases). Germline V CDR1 and CDR2: SGHRS, YFSETQ. The CDR3 spans 14 residues. The V and J ends lost 4 bases and 7 bases respectively, with 14 bases between them.